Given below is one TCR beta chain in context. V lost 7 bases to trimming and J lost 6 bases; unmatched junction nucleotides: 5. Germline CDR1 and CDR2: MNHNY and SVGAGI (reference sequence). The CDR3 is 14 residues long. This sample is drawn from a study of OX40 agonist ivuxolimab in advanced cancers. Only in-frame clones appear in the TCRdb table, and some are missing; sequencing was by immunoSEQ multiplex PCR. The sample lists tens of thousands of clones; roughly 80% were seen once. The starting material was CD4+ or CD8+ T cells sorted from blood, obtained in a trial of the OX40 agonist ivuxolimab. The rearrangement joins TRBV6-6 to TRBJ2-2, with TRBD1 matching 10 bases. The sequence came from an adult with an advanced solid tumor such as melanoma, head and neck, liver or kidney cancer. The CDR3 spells CASTWDRGSGELFF. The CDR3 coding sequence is TGTGCCAGCACCTGGGACAGGGGATCCGGGGAGCTGTTTTTT.